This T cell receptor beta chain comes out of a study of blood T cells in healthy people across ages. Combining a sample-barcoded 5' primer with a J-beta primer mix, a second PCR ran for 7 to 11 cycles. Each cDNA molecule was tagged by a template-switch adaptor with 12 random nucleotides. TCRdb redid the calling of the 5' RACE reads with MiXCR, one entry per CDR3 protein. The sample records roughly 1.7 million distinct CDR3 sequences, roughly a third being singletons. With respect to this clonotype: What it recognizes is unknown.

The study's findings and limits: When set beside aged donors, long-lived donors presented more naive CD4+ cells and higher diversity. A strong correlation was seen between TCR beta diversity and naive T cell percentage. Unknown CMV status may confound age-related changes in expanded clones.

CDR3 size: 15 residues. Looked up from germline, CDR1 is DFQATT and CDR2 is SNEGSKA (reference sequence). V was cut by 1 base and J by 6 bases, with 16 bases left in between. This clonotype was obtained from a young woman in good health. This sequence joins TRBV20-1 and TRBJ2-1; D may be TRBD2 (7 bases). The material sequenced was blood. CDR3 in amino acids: CSARGWGGPFNEQFF. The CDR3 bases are TGCAGTGCTAGAGGGTGGGGGGGCCCCTTCAATGAGCAGTTCTTC.